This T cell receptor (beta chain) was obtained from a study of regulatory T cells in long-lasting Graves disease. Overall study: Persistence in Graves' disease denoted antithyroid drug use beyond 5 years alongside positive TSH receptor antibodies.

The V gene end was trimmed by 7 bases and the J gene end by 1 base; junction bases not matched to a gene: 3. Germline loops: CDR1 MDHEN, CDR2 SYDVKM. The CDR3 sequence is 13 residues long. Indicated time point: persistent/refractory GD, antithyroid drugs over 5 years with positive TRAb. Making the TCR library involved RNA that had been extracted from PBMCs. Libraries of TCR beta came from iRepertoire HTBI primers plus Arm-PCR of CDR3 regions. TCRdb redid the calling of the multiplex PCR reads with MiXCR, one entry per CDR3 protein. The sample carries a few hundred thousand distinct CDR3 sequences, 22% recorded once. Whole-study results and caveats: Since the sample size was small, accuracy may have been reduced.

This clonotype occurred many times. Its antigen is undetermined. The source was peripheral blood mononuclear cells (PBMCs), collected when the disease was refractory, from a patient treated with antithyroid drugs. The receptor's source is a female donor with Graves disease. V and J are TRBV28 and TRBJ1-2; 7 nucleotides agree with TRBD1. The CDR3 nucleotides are TGTGCCAGCAAACAGGGGAATAACTATGGCTACACCTTC. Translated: CASKQGNNYGYTF.